This T cell receptor (beta chain) was identified in a study of shared clonotypes between healthy human individuals (TCRdb year 2020). In the study overall: Two women and three men aged 18 to 49 years were included in the cohort. The study deeply sequenced blood TCR repertoires of five healthy adults to estimate repertoire size and the extent of clonotype sharing between individuals. To increase sequencing depth and limit assay-specific biases, TCR repertoire library preparation and sequencing were carried out by different laboratories using diverse techniques. For each donor, CD4 naive and CD4 memory were each given three plates, CD8 naive was given two plates, and CD8 memory was given one plate. Leukapheresis yielded between about 0.8 and 8.9 billion PBMCs per donor. Findings and caveats that apply to the study as a whole: Around 5% of naive CD4, approximately 3.7% of naive CD8, approximately 2% of memory CD4, and approximately 0.39% of memory CD8 clonotypes were shared across several donors. Compared with non-shared clonotypes, clonotypes shared by all four sorted-subset donors had higher generation probabilities. Naive subsets generally had larger estimated clonotype richness than memory subsets did. Incomplete sequencing was indicated by rarefaction of sorted-subset datasets, despite the large sequencing depth. Sampling was restricted to blood, and TCR repertoires in tissues likely differ from the TCR repertoires found in blood. Based on pairwise subsampling, the degree of clonotype sharing among donors was expected to be affected by sequencing depth. The genetic and exposure-history diversity represented was limited by the small number of donors.

Remarks on this clone: The target of this receptor is not known. No base-level quality is on record; no much larger clone is a single base apart.

The donors were healthy, HIV-negative adults with no recently reported acute infections or vaccinations. Only Caucasian adults living in Nashville, Tennessee, USA were represented among the donors. The CD8 memory samples were a combination of magnetically selected CD45RO+ cells and CCR7-negative CD45RA+ effector memory (TemRA) cells. Blood was collected by leukapheresis, and PBMCs were isolated by Ficoll-Histopaque density gradient centrifugation and then cryopreserved in liquid nitrogen vapor phase. Analytical flow cytometry was used to check the purity and quantity of every magnetically sorted T cell population. From each sorted fraction, genomic DNA was isolated and quantified by UV absorbance on a Nanodrop 2000c. Using the deep immunoSEQ assay, TCR CDR3 regions were amplified from genomic DNA by multiplex PCR. For each cell subset, the extracted genomic DNA was distributed evenly across all wells of several immunoSEQ 96-well plates, and each plate served as one replicate. For sorted subsets, 150 to 250 ng of genomic DNA, equivalent to 25,000 to 35,000 T cell genomes, went into each replicate PCR. Purified libraries were quantified with a Qubit 3.0 fluorometer, sized on a Bioanalyzer 2100, and re-quantified with the KAPA Library Quantification kit. Each immunoSEQ 96-well plate was sequenced on its own single-read 150-cycle Illumina NextSeq 550 flow cell. Concerning the study's data processing: The immunoSEQ output contained only junctional sequences without quality scores, so filtering could not match that applied to full-length reads. Sequences were annotated with PyIR, a Python wrapper for IgBLAST v1.9, and V/J genes and CDR3 were assigned using IMGT germline references. Any read was removed if the V/J assignment was weak (E-value above 1e-6), the CDR3 was missing, or the read contained stop codons, out-of-frame junctions, or ambiguous translated residues. A V3J clonotype was defined by an identical inferred V gene, J gene, and CDR3 amino acid sequence. Percentage overlap between repertoires was computed as shared unique clonotypes divided by the size of the smaller repertoire. RTK rarefaction, the Chao1 estimator, and Recon v2.1 estimates of unobserved clonotypes were used to assess repertoire richness. Generation probabilities were computed with OLGA for all TCRbeta clonotypes obtained by the gDNA method from a few donors. This is the immuneACCESS table as TCRdb keeps it, with only in-frame sequences that have V and J called. A part of the clones is gone; compared with another copy, unresolved V genes explain less than half, and the rest is unexplained. V and J calls and clone size come straight from that table; D and trimming were deduced from the DNA. This sample has under 150,000 clones in its table, and about 62% of those were observed once. Just under 25% of the sample is taken by the ten largest.

Trimming removed 2 bases from V and 4 bases from J, leaving 15 bases between the germline ends. From the cysteine up to the phenylalanine, the CDR3 has a length of 16 residues. The kept DNA is CDR3 alone, 48 bases in frame from the first base. The germline V gene encodes CDR1 MGHRA and CDR2 YSYEKL. The chain employs TRBV4-1 and TRBJ1-5; the D gene is perhaps TRBD1, on 6 matching bases. The sequenced material came from memory CD8+ T cells sorted from blood. The meaning of the sample's cell subset or site label: CD45RO+ cells pooled with CCR7-negative TemRA cells. This sequence originates from a woman aged 25 to 39 in good health. At the DNA level, the sequence is TGCGCCAGCAGCCAACAAGCAGGGGTTTTTAATCAGCCCCAGCATTTT. This encodes CASSQQAGVFNQPQHF.